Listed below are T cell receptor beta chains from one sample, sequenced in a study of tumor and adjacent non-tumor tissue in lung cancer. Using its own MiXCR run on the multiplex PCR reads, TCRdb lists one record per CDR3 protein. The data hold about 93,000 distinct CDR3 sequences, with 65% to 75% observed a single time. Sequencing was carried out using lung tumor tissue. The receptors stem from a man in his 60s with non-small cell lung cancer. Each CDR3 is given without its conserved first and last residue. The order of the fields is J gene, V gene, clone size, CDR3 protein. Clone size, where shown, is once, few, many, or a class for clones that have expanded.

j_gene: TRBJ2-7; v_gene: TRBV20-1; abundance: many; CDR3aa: SAGPQKYEQY
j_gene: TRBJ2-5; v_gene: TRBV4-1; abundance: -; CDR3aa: ASSQEGHETRY
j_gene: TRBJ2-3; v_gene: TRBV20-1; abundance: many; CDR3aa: SARLAGSTDTQY
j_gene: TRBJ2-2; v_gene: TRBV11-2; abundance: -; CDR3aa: TKSWTGRPGELF
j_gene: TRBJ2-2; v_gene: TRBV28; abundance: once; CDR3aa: ASSFLEENTGEIF
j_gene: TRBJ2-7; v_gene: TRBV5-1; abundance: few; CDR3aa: ASSWGQGAYEQY
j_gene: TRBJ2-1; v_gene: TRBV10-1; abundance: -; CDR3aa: ASSASGGHSYNEQF
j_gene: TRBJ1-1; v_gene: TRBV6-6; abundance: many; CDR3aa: ASSYWGQGSTEAF
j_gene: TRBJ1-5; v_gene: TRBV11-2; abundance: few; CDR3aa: ASSLQAGSHQPQH
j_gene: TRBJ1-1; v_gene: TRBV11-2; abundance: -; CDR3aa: ASRSVGNEAF
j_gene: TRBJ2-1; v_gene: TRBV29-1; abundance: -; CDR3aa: SARVTAYNEQF
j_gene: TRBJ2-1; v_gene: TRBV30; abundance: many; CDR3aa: AWGPSGIYNEQF
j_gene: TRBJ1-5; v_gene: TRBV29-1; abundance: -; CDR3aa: SVWTCGR
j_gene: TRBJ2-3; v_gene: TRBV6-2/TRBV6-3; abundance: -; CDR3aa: ASSSGQRLGTDTQY
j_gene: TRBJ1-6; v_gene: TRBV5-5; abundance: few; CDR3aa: ASGSRASFMSPLH
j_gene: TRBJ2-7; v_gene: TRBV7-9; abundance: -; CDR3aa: ASSLVVGLWAYEQY
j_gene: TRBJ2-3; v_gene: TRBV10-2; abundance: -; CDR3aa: ANSERYRADTQY